The rows below give T cell receptor beta chains drawn from one sample of a study of T cell responses to AZD1222 COVID-19 vaccine. The assay was immunoSEQ multiplex PCR, and TCRdb's table has in-frame clones only and misses some. The sample yields 110,000 or so clones, approximately 90% seen once. The sequences come from peripheral blood, collected 28 days after the second AZD1222 dose. These TCRs come from an adult who received the AZD1222 COVID-19 vaccine. The CDR3 runs from the conserved cysteine through the conserved F or W. The D gene is left open where the match is weak. Clone size is stated in some rows and not others, as once, few, many or a class when expanded.

V gene,clone size,D gene,J gene,CDR3 DNA,CDR3 protein
TRBV3-1/TRBV3-2,-,-,TRBJ2-1,TGTGCCAGCAGTCTGGACAACTACAATGAGCAGTTCTTC,CASSLDNYNEQFF
TRBV7-2,-,TRBD2,TRBJ2-1,TGTGCCAGCAGCTTAGCGGTAGCGGGCTACAATGAGCAGTTCTTC,CASSLAVAGYNEQFF
TRBV10-3,once,-,TRBJ2-7,TGTGCCATCGGAGAGGGGGAGGACAGCTCCTACGAGCAGTACTTC,CAIGEGEDSSYEQYF
TRBV5-1,-,TRBD2,TRBJ2-3,TGCGCCAGCAGCCCGGGACTAGCGGGAGCGGGAGATACGCAGTATTTT,CASSPGLAGAGDTQYF
TRBV6-5,-,-,TRBJ2-1,TGTGCCAGCAGCCTTGGGGCAGGAAGACAGTTCTTC,CASSLGAGRQFF
TRBV5-8,-,TRBD1,TRBJ1-5,TGTGCCAGCAGCTTGGAAATTGGAGGACAGGGGGCTAGGCAGCCCCAGCATTTT,CASSLEIGGQGARQPQHF
TRBV7-9,-,-,TRBJ2-7,TGTGCCAGCAGCCTCGAGACGGCCTACGAGCAGTACTTC,CASSLETAYEQYF
TRBV2,-,-,TRBJ2-7,TGTGCCAGCAGTGATTTGACAAACACCTACGAGCAGTACTTC,CASSDLTNTYEQYF
TRBV5-1,-,-,TRBJ2-3,TGCGCCAGCAGCCTCTTACCCGGGGGGCGGGGAGATACGCAGTATTTT,CASSLLPGGRGDTQYF
TRBV28,-,-,TRBJ1-6,TGTGCCAGCCGTGAGGGAGGGTCCAATTCACCCCTCCACTTT,CASREGGSNSPLHF
TRBV11-3,-,TRBD1,TRBJ1-6,TGTGCCAGCAGCTCCAGGGGGGGATCACCCCTCCACTTT,CASSSRGGSPLHF
TRBV2,-,-,TRBJ2-3,TGTGCCGCAGGGAGGCTACCTGAGGGGGATACGCAGTATTTT,CAAGRLPEGDTQYF
TRBV6-2/TRBV6-3,-,-,TRBJ2-1,TGTGCCAGCAGTCCGTTACGGGAGAGGTCCTACAATGAGCAGTTCTTC,CASSPLRERSYNEQFF
TRBV7-2,-,TRBD1,TRBJ2-2,TGTGCCAGCAGCTTAAAGGACAGGGGCGCCGGGGAGCTGTTTTTT,CASSLKDRGAGELFF
TRBV19,-,-,TRBJ1-2,TGTGCCAGTAGTATAGCAGGTGTGATTCCTCATGGCTACACCTTC,CASSIAGVIPHGYTF
TRBV7-8,-,-,TRBJ1-1,TGTGCCAGCAGCCACCCTACGAACACTGAAGCTTTCTTT,CASSHPTNTEAFF
TRBV19,-,TRBD1,TRBJ1-5,TGTGCCAGTAGTGTGGGACAGGGCAATCAGCCCCAGCATTTT,CASSVGQGNQPQHF
TRBV7-9,-,-,TRBJ2-1,TGTGCCAGCAGCTCCCCCAAGGATGAGCAGTTCTTC,CASSSPKDEQFF
TRBV5-6,-,TRBD1,TRBJ1-1,TGTGCCAGCAGCTTGGGAGGGACAGGGAGGACTGAAGCTTTCTTT,CASSLGGTGRTEAFF
TRBV10-3,-,-,TRBJ1-1,TGTGCCATCAGTGAGTCCCAGGAGAGTGAAGCTTTCTTT,CAISESQESEAFF
TRBV7-2,-,-,TRBJ2-3,TGTGCCAGCAGCTCGGAGTCGACAGATACGCAGTATTTT,CASSSESTDTQYF
TRBV7-9,once,TRBD2,TRBJ2-7,TGTGCCAGCAGCTTAATTCCTAGCGGGCCCTACGAGCAGTACTTC,CASSLIPSGPYEQYF
TRBV3-1/TRBV3-2,-,TRBD1,TRBJ1-2,TGTGCCAGCAGGCAGCCCGGGACAGGGAACGGCTACACCTTC,CASRQPGTGNGYTF
TRBV4-3,-,-,TRBJ1-1,TGCGCCAGCAGCCAAGATAACGGGAAGCTAGGGGTCACTGAAGCTTTCTTT,CASSQDNGKLGVTEAFF
TRBV6-5,-,TRBD1,TRBJ1-5,TGTGCCAGCAGTTCCGGGCGAGGGGGCGAGGGTCAGCCCCAGCATTTT,CASSSGRGGEGQPQHF
TRBV18,-,-,TRBJ2-3,TGTGCCAGCTCACCGGGGGTTAGCACAGATACGCAGTATTTT,CASSPGVSTDTQYF
TRBV9,-,TRBD1,TRBJ1-2,TGTGCCAGCAGCGCGGGGACAGGGATCTTTGGCTACACCTTC,CASSAGTGIFGYTF
TRBV19,-,TRBD1,TRBJ2-3,TGTGCCAGTAGCAAGAGGGACAGCCGCACAGATACGCAGTATTTT,CASSKRDSRTDTQYF
TRBV6-5,-,TRBD1,TRBJ2-7,TGTGCCAGCAGGGCTGGGACAGGGGCCCACGAGCAGTACTTC,CASRAGTGAHEQYF
TRBV29-1,-,-,TRBJ1-2,TGCAGCGTTGAAGATCCGGGGGCGGGCTATGGCTACACCTTC,CSVEDPGAGYGYTF
TRBV19,once,-,TRBJ1-2,TGTGCCAGTAGTCTGTCTGACATCTATGGCTACACCTTC,CASSLSDIYGYTF
TRBV18,-,-,TRBJ2-7,TGTGCCACCGGTAAGACCTACGAGCAGTACTTC,CATGKTYEQYF
TRBV6-5,-,-,TRBJ1-5,TGTGCCAGCAGTTATGAGACAGGAAATCCCCAGCCCCAGCATTTT,CASSYETGNPQPQHF
TRBV5-1,-,-,TRBJ1-1,TGCGCCAGCAGCTTGTTGGCAGGGAACACTGAAGCTTTCTTT,CASSLLAGNTEAFF
TRBV19,-,TRBD1,TRBJ2-7,TGTGCCAGTAGTAAGGACAGGGTCTACGAGCAGTACTTC,CASSKDRVYEQYF
TRBV4-1,-,TRBD1,TRBJ2-7,TGCGCCAGCAGCCAAGCGTCGACAGGGAAGTTCGAGCAGTACTTC,CASSQASTGKFEQYF
TRBV19,-,-,TRBJ2-4,TGTGCCAGTAGTATAGGTCTTGGGAGGGGGGAGGCCAAAAACATTCAGTACTTC,CASSIGLGRGEAKNIQYF
TRBV5-6,-,-,TRBJ2-2,TGTGCCAGCACCGAGATGGCAGGCACCGGGGAGCTGTTTTTT,CASTEMAGTGELFF
TRBV28,-,-,TRBJ2-7,TGTGCCAGCAGTTTTCTCGGGGGTTTCGGTTCCTACGAGCAGTACTTC,CASSFLGGFGSYEQYF
TRBV27,-,-,TRBJ2-3,TGTGCCAGCAGTTTTGGCTATCCAGATACGCAGTATTTT,CASSFGYPDTQYF
TRBV28,-,TRBD1,TRBJ1-2,TGTGCCAGCAGACCTCCCGGGACAGGGGGATACACCTTC,CASRPPGTGGYTF
TRBV6-6,-,-,TRBJ1-2,TGTGCCAGCAGTCTCAGTTATAACTATGGCTACACCTTC,CASSLSYNYGYTF
TRBV2,-,-,TRBJ2-7,TGTGCCAGCAGTGAAACGGCACAGTCCTACGAGCAGTACTTC,CASSETAQSYEQYF
TRBV20-1,-,-,TRBJ1-2,TGCAGTGCTAGAGTATCGGGCGGCTACACCTTC,CSARVSGGYTF
TRBV4-1,-,TRBD2,TRBJ2-5,TGCGCCAGCAGCCAAATGGGGGAGGGAGAGACCCAGTACTTC,CASSQMGEGETQYF
TRBV2,-,-,TRBJ2-3,TGTGCCAGCAGTGAATCAGTAGATACGCAGTATTTT,CASSESVDTQYF
TRBV12-5,-,TRBD2,TRBJ2-1,TGTGCTAGTGGTTTGGTACGGGTCGGCGGGAGGTACAATGAGCAGTTCTTC,CASGLVRVGGRYNEQFF
TRBV15,-,-,TRBJ1-3,TGTGCCACCAGCAAGTGGGGCTCTGGAAACACCATATATTTT,CATSKWGSGNTIYF
TRBV4-1,-,-,TRBJ1-5,TGCGCCAGCAGCCAAGATATAGGTCAGCCCCAGCATTTT,CASSQDIGQPQHF